The 20 T cell receptor beta chains reported below all come from one sample, sequenced in a study of T and B cells in COVID-19 patients. From blood, about 240-550 ng of genomic DNA served as TRB template. BIOMED2 TRB-A/B primer pools were used in multiplex TRB PCR. Using its own MiXCR run on the multiplex PCR reads, TCRdb lists one record per CDR3 protein. Found here are around 11,000 distinct CDR3 sequences, around 30% of them singletons; the top ten hold around 15%. Sample: blood. The receptor source for this set is a human donor with active COVID-19.

This clonotype is labeled as medium-sized. J is TRBJ1-6 and V is TRBV6-5; maybe TRBD1 (5 bases). Germline CDR1 and CDR2: MNHEY and SVGAGI. V was pared by 2 bases and J by 6 bases, with 11 bases between. The CDR3 has 15 amino acids. The CDR3 loop reads CASSYGGRVNSPLHF. CDR3 DNA sequence: TGTGCCAGCAGTTACGGCGGCAGGGTTAATTCACCCCTCCACTTT.

The J gene is TRBJ1-5, the V gene TRBV18, with D unclear. From germline, CDR1 is KGHSH and CDR2 LQKENI. V was shortened by 0 bases and J by 1 base, with 7 bases between the two germline ends. The CDR3 spans 15 residues. The CDR3 coding sequence is TGTGCCAGCTCACCACCGGGTGCAAGCAATCAGCCCCAGCATTTT. Residues: CASSPPGASNQPQHF.

The CDR3 DNA sequence: TGTGCCAGCAGCTTAAACAGAGTCGAGCAGTACTTC. This encodes CASSLNRVEQYF. The V and J genes are TRBV7-2 and TRBJ2-7, with D uncertain. This CDR3 has 12 residues. Germline V gene lookup returns CDR1 SGHTA and CDR2 FQGNSA. V dropped 2 bases and J dropped 6 bases, with 8 bases sitting between them.

This chain links TRBV6-2 or TRBV6-3 with TRBJ1-2; 7 bases fit TRBD1. In germline, CDR1 is MNHEY, CDR2 SVGEGT. V trimming: 2 bases; J trimming: 2 bases; junction bases outside the gene matches: 5. This CDR3 comprises 15 residues. The CDR3 nucleotides are TGTGCCAGCAGTTACCCCCGGACAGGCAACTATGGCTACACCTTC. Its protein product is CASSYPRTGNYGYTF.

This clonotype showed up just a few times. The CDR3: CASSSYDTEAFF. The CDR3 DNA sequence: TGCGCCAGCAGCTCGTACGACACTGAAGCTTTCTTT. The chain recombines TRBV5-1 with TRBJ1-1; D remains ambiguous. The CDR3 runs 12 residues. Germline assignment: CDR1 SGHRS and CDR2 YFSETQ. V dropped 3 bases and J dropped 3 bases, with 6 bases sitting between them.

This clonotype appeared a few times. The chain carries TRBV12-3 or TRBV12-4 and TRBJ2-1, with D possibly TRBD1 on 5 matching bases. CDR3 length: 16 amino acids. V lost 4 bases and J 14 bases, leaving 27 bases between the germline ends. CDR3 coding DNA: TGTGCCAGCAGTTACTCGGATCGCGGTGTTGGGGCGTTAGAGTTCTTC. Encoded protein: CASSYSDRGVGALEFF.

The V call is TRBV5-6, the J call TRBJ2-7; TRBD1 aligns across 8 bases. V lost 5 bases to trimming and J lost 5 bases; unmatched junction nucleotides: 6. The germline V gene has CDR1 SGHDT and CDR2 YYEEEE. This CDR3 spans 13 amino acids. The CDR3 sequence is CASSRQGAHEQYF. The DNA for the CDR3 is TGTGCCAGCAGTCGGCAGGGGGCCCACGAGCAGTACTTC. Variable domain in full (rest from reference TRBV5-6 and TRBJ2-7): DAGVTQSPTHLIKTRGQQVTLRCSPKSGHDTVSWYQQALGQGPQFIFQYYEEEERQRGNFPDRFSGHQFPNYSSELNVNALLLGDSALYLCASSRQGAHEQYFGPGTRLTVT.

This clonotype was found a few times. V usage is TRBV27 and J usage is TRBJ2-7, with D unclear. V lost 5 bases, J lost 2 bases, and 19 bases lay in between. The length of the CDR3 is 16 residues. Per germline, CDR1 MNHEY and CDR2 SMNVEV (reference sequence). Written as DNA, the CDR3 is TGTGCCAGCAGTCTTAACCCGACGGTCCCAGCCTACGAGCAGTACTTC. Translated: CASSLNPTVPAYEQYF.

This clonotype came up a few times. The rearrangement uses TRBV6-5 and TRBJ2-1; D is undetermined. This CDR3 is built from 14 residues. V lost 0 bases, J lost 0 bases, and 3 bases lay in between. Germline CDR1 MNHEY, CDR2 SVGAGI. In DNA form, the CDR3 reads TGTGCCAGCAGTTACTCTGGCTCCTACAATGAGCAGTTCTTC. The encoded protein is CASSYSGSYNEQFF.

V and J are TRBV5-6 and TRBJ1-4; 7 nucleotides match TRBD1. The V gene's germline CDR1 is SGHDT and CDR2 YYEEEE. The CDR3 runs 17 residues. The V and J ends lost 1 base and 4 bases, in that order; junction bases with no gene match: 10. The CDR3 bases are TGTGCCAGCAGCTTGATTGGCAGGGGGGTACTTAATGAAAAACTGTTTTTT. This sequence encodes CASSLIGRGVLNEKLFF.

Of note for this clonotype: This could be a read error, since a much larger clone is one nucleotide away. V is TRBV19 and J is TRBJ1-2, with D uncertain. CDR3 size: 13 residues. V was clipped by 0 bases and J by 6 bases, with 8 bases between them. Per the germline V gene, CDR1 is LNHDA and CDR2 is SQIVND (reference sequence). Here the CDR3 reads CASSIDRLDGYTF. The CDR3, as DNA: TGTGCCAGTAGTATAGATCGGCTGGATGGCTACACCTTC.

This clonotype was seen only a few times. The genes are TRBV24-1 and TRBJ1-1; 7 bases are shared with TRBD1. CDR3 size: 11 residues. Looked up from germline, CDR1 is KGHDR and CDR2 is SFDVKD. J gave up 6 bases and V 12 bases, and 6 bases lay outside the gene matches. In nucleotides, the CDR3 is TGTGCCGCGTTCCAGGGGGCTGAAGCTTTCTTT. It translates to CAAFQGAEAFF.

The chain links TRBV7-6 to TRBJ1-3, with D perhaps matching TRBD1 (6 bases). The V end was cut by 4 bases, the J end by 0 bases, with 16 bases between. Germline CDR1 is SGHVS and CDR2 is FNYEAQ. This CDR3 is 17 amino acids long. CDR3 coding DNA: TGTGCCAGCAGCTCAATGGACAGCTTATACTCTGGAAACACCATATATTTT. The encoded protein is CASSSMDSLYSGNTIYF.

The chain combines TRBV18 with TRBJ1-5; D unclear. V gave up 1 base and J gave up 2 bases, with 9 bases separating them. The V gene's germline CDR1 is KGHSH and CDR2 LQKENI. The length of the CDR3 is 15 residues. The CDR3 region has the DNA TGTGCCAGCTCACCACTCGGACTAGGCAATCAGCCCCAGCATTTT. It yields the protein CASSPLGLGNQPQHF.

A few counts support this clonotype. V and J are TRBV7-2 and TRBJ1-1; no definite D call. CDR3 length equals 11 residues. The V gene's germline CDR1 is SGHTA and CDR2 FQGNSA. Trimming removed 5 bases at V and 4 bases at J, with 5 bases between. The CDR3 reads CASSLGTEAFF. The CDR3 DNA reads as TGTGCCAGCAGCCTGGGCACTGAAGCTTTCTTT.

This clonotype ranks as medium-sized (0.01 to 0.1%). This chain connects TRBV19 to TRBJ1-2, with 7 bases fitting TRBD1. The CDR3 has 12 amino acids. V lost 6 bases, J lost 7 bases, and 5 bases stayed unmatched. Germline V CDR1 and CDR2: LNHDA, SQIVND (reference sequence). CDR3 sequence: CASSETGVGYTF. The DNA for the CDR3 is TGTGCCAGTAGCGAAACAGGGGTTGGCTACACCTTC.

The chain links TRBV7-9 to TRBJ1-3; D uncertain. The CDR3 contains 13 residues. The V end lost 4 bases, the J end lost 11 bases, and 15 bases lay between the germline ends. Germline V gives CDR1 SEHNR, CDR2 FQNEAQ (reference sequence). CDR3 sequence reads: CASSSARFPAIYF. In nucleotides, the CDR3 is TGTGCCAGCAGCTCAGCCCGATTTCCTGCCATATATTTT.

Within the sample, this clonotype is medium-sized. The rearrangement joins TRBV5-4 to TRBJ2-1; D is possibly TRBD1 (6 bases). V lost 4 bases to trimming and J lost 4 bases, with 18 bases between them. The CDR3 is 16 residues long. The germline V gene has CDR1 SGHNT and CDR2 YYREEE (reference sequence). As DNA, the CDR3 is TGTGCCAGCAGCCCTCCCCAGGGGACGCAGTACAATGAGCAGTTCTTC. Residues: CASSPPQGTQYNEQFF.

V and J are TRBV6-2 or TRBV6-3 and TRBJ2-3; TRBD2 agrees at 10 bases. The V and J ends lost 8 bases and 11 bases, in that order; junction bases with no gene match: 19. The CDR3 is made up of 16 amino acids. Per germline, CDR1 MNHEY and CDR2 SVGEGT. As DNA, the CDR3 is TGTGCCAGCGGAAGGCAATGGAGCGGGGGGGCGAATGAGCAGTATTTT. Protein: CASGRQWSGGANEQYF.

The chain combines TRBV11-2 with TRBJ2-3; 7 bases are shared with TRBD1. This CDR3 contains 16 residues. CDR1 and CDR2 from the germline V gene are SGHAT and FQNNGV. V lost 1 base, J lost 2 bases, and 6 bases stayed unmatched. The CDR3 is CASSLGVQGITDTQYF. The CDR3 DNA reads TGTGCCAGCAGCTTAGGTGTACAGGGGATCACAGATACGCAGTATTTT.